This T cell receptor beta chain was recovered during a study of blood T cell repertoires in COVID-19. At the level of the study: Acute-phase and convalescent COVID-19 samples originated in the United States, Italy and Spain.

Libraries were prepared by immunoSEQ multiplex PCR; TCRdb keeps only in-frame clonotypes and omits some of them. The sample has roughly 180,000 clones; about 82% are singletons. The CDR3 extends over 11 amino acids. The V end lost 5 bases, the J end lost 11 bases, and 12 bases lay between the germline ends. Residents of around 24 US areas, aged roughly 18 to 89 years, made up the participants. This TCR was recovered from a woman aged 25 to 39 who had recovered from COVID-19. The sample taken for sequencing was PBMCs or T cells enriched from blood (not recorded which). This rearrangement joins TRBV12-3 or TRBV12-4 to TRBJ1-1, with unresolved D. The CDR3 reads CASSPTVRAFF. In DNA, the CDR3 is TGTGCCAGCAGTCCAACTGTGAGGGCTTTCTTT.